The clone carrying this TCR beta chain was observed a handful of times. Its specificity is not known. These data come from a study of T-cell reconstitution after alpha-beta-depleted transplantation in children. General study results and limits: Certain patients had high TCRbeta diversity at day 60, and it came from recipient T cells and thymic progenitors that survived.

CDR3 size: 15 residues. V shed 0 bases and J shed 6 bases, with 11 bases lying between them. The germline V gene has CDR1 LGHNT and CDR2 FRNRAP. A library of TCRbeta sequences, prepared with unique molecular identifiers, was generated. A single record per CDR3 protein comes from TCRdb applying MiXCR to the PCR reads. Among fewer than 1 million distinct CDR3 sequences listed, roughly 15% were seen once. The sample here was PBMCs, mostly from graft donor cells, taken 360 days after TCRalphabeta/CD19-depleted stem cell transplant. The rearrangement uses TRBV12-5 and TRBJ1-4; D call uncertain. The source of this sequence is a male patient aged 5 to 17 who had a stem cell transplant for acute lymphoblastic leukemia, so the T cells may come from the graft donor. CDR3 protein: CASGLVKAMDEKLFF. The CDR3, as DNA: TGTGCTAGTGGTTTGGTAAAGGCCATGGATGAAAAACTGTTTTTT. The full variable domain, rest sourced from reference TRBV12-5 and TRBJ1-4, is DARVTQTPRHKVTEMGQEVTMRCQPILGHNTVFWYRQTMMQGLELLAYFRNRAPLDDSGMPKDRFSAEMPDATLATLKIQPSEPRDSAVYFCASGLVKAMDEKLFFGSGTQLSVL.